Listed here are 11 T cell receptor beta chains from one sample, sequenced in a study of T cell changes during pregnancy in multiple sclerosis. Clones were read by immunoSEQ multiplex PCR, and TCRdb kept only the in-frame ones, dropping some. This sample has 38,000 or so clones; around nine tenths occur once, and the top ten carry less than 0.45%. This specimen was CD4+ T cells from peripheral blood mononuclear cells, taken in the third trimester of pregnancy. Receptors originate from a female donor with multiple sclerosis, enrolled in a pregnancy study.

This clone was detected once. V and J are TRBV5-1 and TRBJ1-1, with 10 bases identical to TRBD1. V was pared by 4 bases and J by 4 bases, with 4 bases of the junction left unmatched. Germline lookup yields CDR1 SGHRS and CDR2 YFSETQ. The CDR3 has 14 residues. The CDR3 region is CASSKRTGGTEAFF. CDR3 in DNA: TGCGCCAGCAGCAAACGGACAGGGGGCACTGAAGCTTTCTTT.

The chain combines TRBV7-8 with TRBJ2-3; TRBD2 might be the D (6 bases). Germline assignment: CDR1 SGHVS and CDR2 FQNEAQ. The CDR3 is 14 residues long. V was trimmed by 7 bases and J by 6 bases, leaving 17 bases between them. In DNA, the CDR3 is TGTGCCAGCAAAGGAGGGCCTTTTTCCGATACGCAGTATTTT. This sequence encodes CASKGGPFSDTQYF.

CDR3 in amino acids: CASSLSGGARSGANVLTF. In DNA, the CDR3 is TGTGCCAGCAGTTTATCCGGGGGGGCCCGATCTGGGGCCAACGTCCTGACTTTC. The gene calls are TRBV27 and TRBJ2-6; 8 bases match TRBD2. The germline CDR1 and CDR2 sequences are MNHEY and SMNVEV (reference sequence). The CDR3 is 18 residues long. Germline trimming cut 0 bases from V and 1 base from J; bases unmatched to any gene: 5.

This chain links TRBV18 with TRBJ1-1; TRBD1 is a possible D gene (5 bases). The germline V gene has CDR1 KGHSH and CDR2 LQKENI. There are 14 residues in the CDR3. Trimming pared 4 bases from V and 2 bases from J, leaving 11 bases between. This CDR3 is CASSRAGPNTEAFF. The CDR3 nucleotides are TGTGCCAGCTCACGCGCAGGGCCCAACACTGAAGCTTTCTTT.

CDR3 amino acids: CASSIDAGNTEAFF. The CDR3 region has the DNA TGTGCCAGTAGTATAGATGCCGGGAACACTGAAGCTTTCTTT. The chain uses TRBV19 and TRBJ1-1; D not resolved. Trimming stripped 0 bases from V and 1 base from J, with 6 bases between. This CDR3 is 14 amino acids long. Germline V gene data show CDR1 as LNHDA and CDR2 as SQIVND (reference sequence).

The genes are TRBV18 and TRBJ1-2; D gene ambiguous. Trimming left V 2 bases short and J 8 bases short, with 12 bases between. The CDR3 contains 13 residues. CDR1 is KGHSH, CDR2 LQKENI, per germline. CDR3: CASSPGQEFGYTF. DNA of the CDR3: TGTGCCAGCTCACCAGGGCAGGAATTCGGCTACACCTTC.

The chain couples TRBV13 to TRBJ2-2, with D perhaps matching TRBD2 (6 bases). The germline V gene has CDR1 PRHDT and CDR2 FYEKMQ (reference sequence). The CDR3 totals 13 residues. V was shortened by 4 bases and J by 5 bases, with 8 bases between the two germline ends. CDR3 loop: CASSSEGTGELFF. In DNA form, the CDR3 reads TGTGCCAGCAGCTCGGAGGGGACCGGGGAGCTGTTTTTT. Looking up the rest from reference TRBV13 and TRBJ2-2 gives the full variable domain: AAGVIQSPRHLIKEKRETATLKCYPIPRHDTVYWYQQGPGQDPQFLISFYEKMQSDKGSIPDRFSAQQFSDYHSELNMSSLELGDSALYFCASSSEGTGELFFGEGSRLTVL.

In its sample, this clone was seen once. Distinct nucleotide sequences in the sample also encode this CDR3. The chain is built from TRBV2 and TRBJ1-1; no clear D. Germline V lookup: CDR1 SNHLY, CDR2 FYNNEI. The CDR3 is made up of 13 amino acids. Between the trimmed V and J ends, which lost 5 bases and 1 base, there was a span of 8 bases. The CDR3 region is CASSRDWNTEAFF. The CDR3 DNA reads as TGTGCCAGCAGTCGCGACTGGAACACTGAAGCTTTCTTT.

The rearrangement links TRBV25-1 to TRBJ2-2, with D possibly matching TRBD1 (5 bases). The V gene's germline CDR1 is MGHDK and CDR2 SYGVNS. The CDR3 length is 16 residues. V was cut by 3 bases and J by 1 base, with 12 bases left in between. The CDR3 sequence: CASSDSAGRNTGELFF. DNA for the CDR3: TGTGCCAGCAGTGATTCTGCAGGGCGGAACACCGGGGAGCTGTTTTTT.

The genes are TRBV4-1 and TRBJ2-1, with TRBD2 matching 7 bases. The junction had 9 bases not matched to a gene; V was cut back by 0 bases and J by 13 bases. The CDR3 has 14 residues. CDR1 and CDR2 from the germline V gene are MGHRA and YSYEKL. The CDR3 spells CASSQDPGGTTQFF. For the CDR3, the DNA is TGCGCCAGCAGCCAAGATCCGGGCGGGACTACTCAGTTCTTC.

V usage is TRBV7-2 and J usage is TRBJ2-5; 12 nucleotides line up with TRBD1. Germline values: CDR1 SGHTA, CDR2 FQGNSA. The junction had 15 bases not matched to a gene; V was cut back by 2 bases and J by 5 bases. The CDR3 has 19 amino acids. The CDR3 reads CASSLKGSPGQGARETQYF. In DNA, the CDR3 is TGTGCCAGCAGCTTAAAAGGCAGTCCGGGACAGGGGGCCCGGGAGACCCAGTACTTC.